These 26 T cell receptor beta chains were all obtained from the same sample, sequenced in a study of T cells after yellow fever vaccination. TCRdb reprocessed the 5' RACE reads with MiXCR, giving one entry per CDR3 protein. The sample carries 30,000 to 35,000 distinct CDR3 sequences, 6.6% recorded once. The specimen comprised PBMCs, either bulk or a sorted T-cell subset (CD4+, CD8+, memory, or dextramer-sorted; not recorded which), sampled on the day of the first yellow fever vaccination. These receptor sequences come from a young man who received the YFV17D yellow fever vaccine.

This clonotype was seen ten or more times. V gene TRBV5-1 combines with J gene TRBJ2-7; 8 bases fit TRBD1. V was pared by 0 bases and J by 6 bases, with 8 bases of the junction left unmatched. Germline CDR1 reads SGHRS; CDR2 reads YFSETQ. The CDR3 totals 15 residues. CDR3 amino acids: CASSLGGQGALEQYF. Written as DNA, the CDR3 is TGCGCCAGCAGCTTGGGGGGGCAGGGGGCCCTCGAGCAGTACTTC. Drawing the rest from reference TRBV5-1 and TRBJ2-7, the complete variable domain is KAGVTQTPRYLIKTRGQQVTLSCSPISGHRSVSWYQQTPGQGLQFLFEYFSETQRNKGNFPGRFSGRQFSNSRSEMNVSTLELGDSALYLCASSLGGQGALEQYFGPGTRLTVT.

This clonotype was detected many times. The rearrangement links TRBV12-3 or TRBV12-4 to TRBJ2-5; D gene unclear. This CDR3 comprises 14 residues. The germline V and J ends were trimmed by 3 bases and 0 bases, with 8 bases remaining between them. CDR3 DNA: TGTGCCAGCAGTTTGGGCAGCGACCAAGAGACCCAGTACTTC. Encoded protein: CASSLGSDQETQYF.

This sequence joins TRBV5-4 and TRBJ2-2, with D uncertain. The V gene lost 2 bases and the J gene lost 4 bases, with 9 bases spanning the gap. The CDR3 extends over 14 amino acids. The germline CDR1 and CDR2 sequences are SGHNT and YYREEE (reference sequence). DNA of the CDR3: TGTGCCAGCAGCTTTTCAGTTTCCACCGGGGAGCTGTTTTTT. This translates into CASSFSVSTGELFF.

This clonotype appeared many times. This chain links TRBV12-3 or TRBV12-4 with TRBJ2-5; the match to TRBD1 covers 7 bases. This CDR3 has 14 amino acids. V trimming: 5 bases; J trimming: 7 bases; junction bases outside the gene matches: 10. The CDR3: CASSAIQGWGTQYF. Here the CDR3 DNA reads TGTGCCAGCAGTGCTATACAGGGGTGGGGGACCCAGTACTTC.

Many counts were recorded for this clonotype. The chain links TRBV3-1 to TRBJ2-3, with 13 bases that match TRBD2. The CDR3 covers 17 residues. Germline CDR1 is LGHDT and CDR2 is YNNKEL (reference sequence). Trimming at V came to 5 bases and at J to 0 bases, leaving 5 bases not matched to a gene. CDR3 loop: CASSYGLAGASTDTQYF. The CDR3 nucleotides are TGTGCCAGCAGCTACGGACTAGCGGGGGCAAGCACAGATACGCAGTATTTT.

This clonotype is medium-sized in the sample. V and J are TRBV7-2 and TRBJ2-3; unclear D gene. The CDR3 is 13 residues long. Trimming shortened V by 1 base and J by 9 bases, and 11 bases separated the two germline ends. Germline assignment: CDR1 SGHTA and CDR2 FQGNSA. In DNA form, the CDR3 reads TGTGCCAGCAGCTTAGAACTTAAAGAAACGCAGTATTTT. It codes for CASSLELKETQYF.

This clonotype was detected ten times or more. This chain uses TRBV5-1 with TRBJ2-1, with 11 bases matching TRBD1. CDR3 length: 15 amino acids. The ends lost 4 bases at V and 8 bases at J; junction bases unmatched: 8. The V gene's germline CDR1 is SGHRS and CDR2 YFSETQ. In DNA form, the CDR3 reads TGCGCCAGCAGCCCCGGAGGACAGGGGGCCTATGAGCAGTTCTTC. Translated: CASSPGGQGAYEQFF. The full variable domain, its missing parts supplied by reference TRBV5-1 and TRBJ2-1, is KAGVTQTPRYLIKTRGQQVTLSCSPISGHRSVSWYQQTPGQGLQFLFEYFSETQRNKGNFPGRFSGRQFSNSRSEMNVSTLELGDSALYLCASSPGGQGAYEQFFGPGTRLTVL.

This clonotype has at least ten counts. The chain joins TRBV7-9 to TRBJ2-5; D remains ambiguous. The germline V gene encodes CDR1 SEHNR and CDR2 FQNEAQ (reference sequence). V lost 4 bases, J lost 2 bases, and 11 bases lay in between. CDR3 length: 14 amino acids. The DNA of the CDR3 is TGTGCCAGCAGCTACTGGGCTTTACAAGAGACCCAGTACTTC. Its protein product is CASSYWALQETQYF.

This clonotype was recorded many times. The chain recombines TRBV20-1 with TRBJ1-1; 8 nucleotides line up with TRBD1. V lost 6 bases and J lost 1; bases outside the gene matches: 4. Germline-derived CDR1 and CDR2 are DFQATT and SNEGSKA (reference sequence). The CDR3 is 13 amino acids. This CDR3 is CSAVQGGNTEAFF. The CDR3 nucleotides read TGCAGTGCGGTACAGGGGGGGAACACTGAAGCTTTCTTT.

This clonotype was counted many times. For the CDR3, the DNA is TGTGCCAGTCGGGATGATGTGAACACTGAAGCTTTCTTT. As protein: CASRDDVNTEAFF. The chain is built from TRBV27 and TRBJ1-1; the D is unclear. Trimming cost V 9 bases and J 0 bases, with 11 bases left between them. Germline V gene lookup returns CDR1 MNHEY and CDR2 SMNVEV (reference sequence). The CDR3 extends over 13 amino acids.

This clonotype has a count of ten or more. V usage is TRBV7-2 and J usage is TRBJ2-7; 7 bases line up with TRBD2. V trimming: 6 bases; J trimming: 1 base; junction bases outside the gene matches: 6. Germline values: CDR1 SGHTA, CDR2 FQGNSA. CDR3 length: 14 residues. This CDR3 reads CASSFTGGSYEQYF. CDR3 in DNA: TGTGCCAGCAGTTTCACGGGGGGTTCCTACGAGCAGTACTTC.

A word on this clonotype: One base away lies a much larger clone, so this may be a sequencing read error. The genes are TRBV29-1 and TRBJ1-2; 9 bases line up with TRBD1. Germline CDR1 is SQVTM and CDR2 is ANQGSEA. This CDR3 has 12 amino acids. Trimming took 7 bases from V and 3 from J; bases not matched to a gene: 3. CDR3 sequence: CSAGDRDYGYTF. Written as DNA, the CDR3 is TGCAGCGCAGGGGACAGGGACTATGGCTACACCTTC.

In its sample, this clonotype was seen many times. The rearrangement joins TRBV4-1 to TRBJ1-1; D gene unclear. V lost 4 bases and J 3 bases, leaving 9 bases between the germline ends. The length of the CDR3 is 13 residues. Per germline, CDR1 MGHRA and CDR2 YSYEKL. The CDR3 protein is CASSPNSYTEAFF. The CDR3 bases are TGCGCCAGCAGCCCAAACAGTTACACTGAAGCTTTCTTT.

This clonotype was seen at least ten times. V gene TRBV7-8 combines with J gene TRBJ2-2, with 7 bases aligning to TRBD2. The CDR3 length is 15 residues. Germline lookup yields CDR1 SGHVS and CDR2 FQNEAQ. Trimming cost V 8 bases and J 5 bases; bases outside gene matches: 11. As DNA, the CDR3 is TGTGCCAGCCTGCTGGGCGGGGAGGGAACCGGGGAGCTGTTTTTT. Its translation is CASLLGGEGTGELFF.

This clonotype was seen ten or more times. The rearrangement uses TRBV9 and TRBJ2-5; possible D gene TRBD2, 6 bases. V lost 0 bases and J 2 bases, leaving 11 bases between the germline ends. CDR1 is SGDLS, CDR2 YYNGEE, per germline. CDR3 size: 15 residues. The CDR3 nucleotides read TGTGCCAGCAGCGTAGTCAGCGGAGGGCAAGAGACCCAGTACTTC. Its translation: CASSVVSGGQETQYF.

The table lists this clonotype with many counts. In nucleotides, the CDR3 is TGTGCCAGTACCCTCGGACGGCGGTCCTACAATGAGCAGTTCTTC. Translation: CASTLGRRSYNEQFF. The V gene is TRBV19, the J gene TRBJ2-1, with no clear D. The CDR3 runs 15 residues. Per germline, CDR1 LNHDA and CDR2 SQIVND (reference sequence). V gave up 7 bases and J gave up 1 base, with 14 bases separating them.

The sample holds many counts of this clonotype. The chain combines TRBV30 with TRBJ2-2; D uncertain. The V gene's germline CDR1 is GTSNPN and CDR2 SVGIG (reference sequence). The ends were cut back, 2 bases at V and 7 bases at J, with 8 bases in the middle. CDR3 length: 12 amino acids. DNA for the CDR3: TGTGCCTGGAGTAGAATGGGCGGGGAGCTGTTTTTT. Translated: CAWSRMGGELFF.

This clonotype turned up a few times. The CDR3 spells CASSLFGTTLNTEAFF. CDR3 coding DNA: TGTGCCAGCAGCTTATTCGGGACCACCTTGAACACTGAAGCTTTCTTT. The V call is TRBV7-6, the J call TRBJ1-1; tentative D call: TRBD1 (5 bases). The V gene's germline CDR1 is SGHVS and CDR2 FNYEAQ. V lost 2 bases and J lost 0, with 13 bases in between. The CDR3 extends over 16 amino acids. Using reference TRBV7-6 and TRBJ1-1 for the parts outside the CDR3, the full variable domain is GAGVSQSPRYKVTKRGQDVALRCDPISGHVSLYWYRQALGQGPEFLTYFNYEAQQDKSGLPNDRFSAERPEGSISTLTIQRTEQRDSAMYRCASSLFGTTLNTEAFFGQGTRLTVV.

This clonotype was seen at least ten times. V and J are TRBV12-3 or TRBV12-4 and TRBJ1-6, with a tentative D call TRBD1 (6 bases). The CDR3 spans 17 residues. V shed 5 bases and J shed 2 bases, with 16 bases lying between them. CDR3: CASSRTLRGTYNSPLHF. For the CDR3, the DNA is TGTGCCAGCAGTCGGACGCTCAGGGGAACCTATAATTCACCCCTCCACTTT.

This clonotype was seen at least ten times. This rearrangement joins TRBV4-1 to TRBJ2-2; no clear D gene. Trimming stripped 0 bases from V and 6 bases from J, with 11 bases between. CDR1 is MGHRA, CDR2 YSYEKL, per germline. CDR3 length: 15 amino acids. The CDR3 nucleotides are TGCGCCAGCAGCCAAGACAGTGGTGGGGCCGGGGAGCTGTTTTTT. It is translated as CASSQDSGGAGELFF.

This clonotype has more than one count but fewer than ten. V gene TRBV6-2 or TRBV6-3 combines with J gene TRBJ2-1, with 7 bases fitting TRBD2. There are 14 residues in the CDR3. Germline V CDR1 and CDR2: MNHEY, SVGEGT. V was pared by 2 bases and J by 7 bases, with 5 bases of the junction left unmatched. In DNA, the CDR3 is TGTGCCAGCAGTTACGATCAGGGAGGGAATGAGCAGTTCTTC. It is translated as CASSYDQGGNEQFF.

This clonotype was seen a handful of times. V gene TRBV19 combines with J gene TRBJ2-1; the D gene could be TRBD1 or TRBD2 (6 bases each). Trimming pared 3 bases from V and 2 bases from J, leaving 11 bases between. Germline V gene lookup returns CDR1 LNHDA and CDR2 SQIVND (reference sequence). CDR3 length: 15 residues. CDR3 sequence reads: CASSIEGGAYNEQFF. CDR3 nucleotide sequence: TGTGCCAGTAGTATTGAGGGGGGCGCCTACAATGAGCAGTTCTTC.

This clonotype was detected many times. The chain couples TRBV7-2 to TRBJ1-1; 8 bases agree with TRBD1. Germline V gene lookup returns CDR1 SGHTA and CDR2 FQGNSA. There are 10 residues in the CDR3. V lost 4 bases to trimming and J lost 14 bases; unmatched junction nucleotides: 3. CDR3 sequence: CASSSTGAFF. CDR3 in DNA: TGTGCCAGCAGCTCGACAGGGGCATTCTTT.

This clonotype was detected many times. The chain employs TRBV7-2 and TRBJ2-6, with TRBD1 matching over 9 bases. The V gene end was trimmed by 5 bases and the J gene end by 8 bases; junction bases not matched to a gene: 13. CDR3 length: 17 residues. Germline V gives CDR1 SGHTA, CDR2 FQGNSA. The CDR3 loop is CASSRQTGGGTTNVLTF. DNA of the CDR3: TGTGCCAGCAGCAGACAGACAGGGGGTGGAACCACCAACGTCCTGACTTTC.

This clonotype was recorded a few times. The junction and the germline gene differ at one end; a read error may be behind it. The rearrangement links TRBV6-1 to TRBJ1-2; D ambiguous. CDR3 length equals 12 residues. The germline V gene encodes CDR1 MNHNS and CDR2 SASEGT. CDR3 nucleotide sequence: TGTGCCAGCGGGGATCTGAGCTATGTCTACACCTTC. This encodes CASGDLSYVYTF.

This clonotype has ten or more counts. CDR3 coding DNA: TGTGCCAGCAGACACCGGAGGCTGAACACTGAAGCTTTCTTT. Its translation: CASRHRRLNTEAFF. V gene TRBV12-3 or TRBV12-4 combines with J gene TRBJ1-1, with unresolved D. The ends were cut back, 6 bases at V and 0 bases at J, with 11 bases in the middle. This CDR3 spans 14 amino acids.